Listed here are 6 T cell receptor beta chains from one sample, sequenced in a study of STAT5B mutations in CD4+ large granular lymphocyte leukemia. TCRdb's table, derived via immunoSEQ multiplex PCR, lists solely in-frame clones and lacks some. The sample has some 32,000 clones, over 80% seen once. Sequencing input: CD4+ T cells from blood buffy coats. The receptor set was obtained from a human donor in good health.

The chain carries TRBV11-3 and TRBJ2-1, with D perhaps TRBD2 (6 bases). CDR1 and CDR2 (germline): SGHNT, YENEEA. Trimming took off 4 bases at V and 0 bases at J, with 13 bases between the two ends. The CDR3 is 16 residues long. DNA for the CDR3: TGTGCCAGCAGCTCTGGGACTTTTAGCTCCTACAATGAGCAGTTCTTC. Its protein product is CASSSGTFSSYNEQFF.

The chain joins TRBV28 to TRBJ2-1, with 8 positions matching TRBD2. The J segment lost 10 bases and the V segment lost 4 bases, leaving 12 bases of the junction unmatched. The length of the CDR3 is 15 residues. CDR1 MDHEN and CDR2 SYDVKM come from the germline V gene. Written as DNA, the CDR3 is TGTGCCAGCAGTTCGTCAGGGTATGCGGGAGGCGAGCAGTTCTTC. Amino acids: CASSSSGYAGGEQFF.

This chain links TRBV5-1 with TRBJ2-7; D may be TRBD2 (6 bases). CDR1 and CDR2 (germline): SGHRS, YFSETQ. V was shortened by 0 bases and J by 8 bases, with 18 bases between the two germline ends. This CDR3 has 15 amino acids. The CDR3 reads CASSLASGLVEKQYF. The CDR3 coding sequence is TGCGCCAGCAGCTTGGCGTCGGGACTGGTCGAAAAGCAGTACTTC.

V gene TRBV28 combines with J gene TRBJ1-1; D perhaps matches TRBD1 (5 bases). The CDR3 extends over 11 amino acids. From germline, CDR1 is MDHEN and CDR2 SYDVKM. Trimming pared 6 bases from V and 3 bases from J, leaving 5 bases between. CDR3 amino acids: CASRTDTEAFF. CDR3 coding DNA: TGTGCCAGCAGGACAGACACTGAAGCTTTCTTT.

The gene calls are TRBV25-1 and TRBJ2-3, with D hard to call. V was pared by 2 bases and J by 0 bases, with 12 bases between. From germline, CDR1 is MGHDK and CDR2 SYGVNS. The CDR3 runs to 16 residues. The CDR3 here is CASSEEISSSTDTQYF. CDR3 sequence (DNA): TGTGCCAGCAGTGAAGAAATTAGCAGTAGCACAGATACGCAGTATTTT.

The chain uses TRBV9 and TRBJ2-1; TRBD2 agrees at 9 bases. The V segment lost 6 bases and the J segment 10 bases; nucleotides outside the gene matches: 14. Germline V gene data show CDR1 as SGDLS and CDR2 as YYNGEE. The CDR3 is made up of 15 amino acids. The chain's CDR3 is CASTTGGLAGSEQFF. In nucleotides, the CDR3 is TGTGCCAGCACCACGGGGGGCCTAGCGGGAAGCGAGCAGTTCTTC.